The 6 T cell receptor beta chains below all came from one sample that was sequenced in a study of OX40 agonist ivuxolimab in advanced cancers. Only in-frame clones appear in the TCRdb table, and some are missing; sequencing was by immunoSEQ multiplex PCR. The table lists about 28,000 clones, roughly 87% of them singletons. This specimen consisted of CD4+ or CD8+ T cells sorted from blood, obtained in a trial of the OX40 agonist ivuxolimab. The receptors shown here come from an adult with an advanced solid tumor such as melanoma, head and neck, liver or kidney cancer.

The J gene is TRBJ2-7, the V gene TRBV19; D is undetermined. V lost 5 bases and J lost 0, with 11 bases in between. This CDR3 spans 14 amino acids. CDR1 and CDR2 from the germline V gene are LNHDA and SQIVND (reference sequence). CDR3 sequence reads: CASSLTPTSYEQYF. CDR3 sequence (DNA): TGTGCCAGTAGTCTGACGCCGACCTCCTACGAGCAGTACTTC.

The chain uses TRBV7-9 and TRBJ2-7; tentatively, D is TRBD2 (6 bases). Trimming removed 5 bases from V and 3 bases from J, with 14 bases in between. The CDR3 is 14 amino acids. Germline-derived CDR1 and CDR2 are SEHNR and FQNEAQ (reference sequence). This chain's CDR3 is CASSTWDFDYEQYF. The CDR3 nucleotides are TGTGCCAGCAGCACCTGGGACTTTGACTACGAGCAGTACTTC.

This clone was counted a single time. This rearrangement joins TRBV28 to TRBJ2-7, with D maybe TRBD1 (5 bases). V was clipped by 9 bases and J by 5 bases, with 23 bases between them. Germline-derived CDR1 and CDR2 are MDHEN and SYDVKM. The CDR3 loop spans 15 amino acids. CDR3 in amino acids: CASTGTSLSGDEQYF. The CDR3 coding sequence is TGTGCCAGTACAGGCACCTCTCTGTCCGGCGACGAGCAGTACTTC.

The chain uses TRBV7-6 and TRBJ2-7, with TRBD2 as a possible D gene (6 bases). CDR1 is SGHVS, CDR2 FNYEAQ, per germline. The CDR3 sequence is 14 residues long. The V end was cut by 2 bases, the J end by 1 base, with 9 bases between. The chain's CDR3 is CASSLLAESYEQYF. As DNA, the CDR3 is TGTGCCAGCAGCTTATTAGCGGAGTCCTACGAGCAGTACTTC.

This chain connects TRBV2 to TRBJ1-6; D is uncertain. Per germline, CDR1 SNHLY and CDR2 FYNNEI. The CDR3 consists of 18 residues. V was cut by 6 bases and J by 7 bases, with 25 bases left in between. CDR3 protein: CASRGRPSAGLPNSPLHF. The CDR3 nucleotides are TGTGCCAGCAGGGGTAGACCTTCAGCGGGCCTTCCAAATTCACCCCTCCACTTT. Using reference TRBV2 and TRBJ1-6 for the parts outside the CDR3, the full variable domain is EPEVTQTPSHQVTQMGQEVILRCVPISNHLYFYWYRQILGQKVEFLVSFYNNEISEKSEIFDDQFSVERPDGSNFTLKIRSTKLEDSAMYFCASRGRPSAGLPNSPLHFGNGTRLTVT.

This chain joins TRBV5-8 and TRBJ1-2, with D uncertain. This CDR3 has 15 amino acids. Trimming cost V 0 bases and J 0 bases, with 9 bases left between them. The V gene's germline CDR1 is SGHTS and CDR2 YDEGEE. The DNA of the CDR3 is TGTGCCAGCAGCTTGGGATCTAATGCTAACTATGGCTACACCTTC. This sequence encodes CASSLGSNANYGYTF.